Listed here is a single TCR beta chain. Living in roughly 25 US areas, the participants were between 18 and 89 years of age. This sample was taken from a study of blood T cell repertoires in COVID-19. The V gene lost 5 bases and the J gene lost 1 base, with 9 bases spanning the gap. CDR1 and CDR2 from the germline V gene are SGHRS and YFSETQ. CDR3 length equals 14 residues. Here immunoSEQ multiplex PCR was the method, and the copy in TCRdb shows in-frame clones only, minus some. The sample lists roughly 250,000 clones; about 87% were seen once. V and J are TRBV5-1 and TRBJ2-2; no firm D call. The sequenced material came from PBMCs or T cells enriched from blood (not recorded which). This TCR was sampled from a woman in her twenties or thirties with acute COVID-19. In nucleotides, the CDR3 is TGCGCCAGCAGTCAGATCGTGAACACCGGGGAGCTGTTTTTT. This codes for CASSQIVNTGELFF.